One sample yielded the 25 T cell receptor beta chains listed below, sequenced in a study of T cells expressing NK-cell markers. TCRdb reprocessed the 5' RACE reads; each CDR3 protein has one entry and no DNA is given. The sample table includes some 600,000 distinct CDR3 sequences. Sequencing was carried out using blood T cells: a sorted CD56 or NKG2C T cell subset, CD4+ or CD8+ T cells, or bulk PBMC T cells (not recorded which). These receptors all stem from a man between 18 and 35 years old in good health.

J is TRBJ2-2 and V is TRBV27; TCRdb returns TRBD2, unconfirmable since there is no DNA. CDR1 MNHEY and CDR2 SMNVEV come from the germline V gene (reference sequence). The CDR3 covers 17 residues. The CDR3 region is CASSLSSVEAGTGELFF.

This chain links TRBV10-3 with TRBJ1-4; TCRdb proposes TRBD1, but this gene call is untestable without DNA. The CDR3 is 16 residues long. CDR1 is ENHRY and CDR2 is SYGVKD in the germline V gene. CDR3 amino acids: CAISEIGTGMVEKLFF.

This rearrangement joins TRBV30 to TRBJ2-4. CDR3 length: 14 amino acids. The germline gives CDR1 GTSNPN, CDR2 SVGIG (reference sequence). The CDR3: CAWSAGLAKNIQYF. Full variable domain (missing parts from reference TRBV30 and TRBJ2-4): SQTIHQWPATLVQPVGSPLSLECTVEGTSNPNLYWYRQAAGRGLQLLFYSVGIGQISSEVPQNLSASRPQDRQFILSSKKLLLSDSGFYLCAWSAGLAKNIQYFGAGTRLSVL.

This sequence joins TRBV27 and TRBJ2-1; absent DNA, TCRdb's TRBD2 call cannot be checked. The CDR3 runs to 13 residues. Germline V gene data show CDR1 as MNHEY and CDR2 as SMNVEV (reference sequence). The CDR3 sequence is CASNGGEFNEQFF.

The V and J genes are TRBV7-2 and TRBJ2-1; TCRdb outputs TRBD1, but without DNA this stays unchecked. The CDR3 runs 13 residues. The germline V gene encodes CDR1 SGHTA and CDR2 FQGNSA. CDR3 loop: CASSRDGGLFYVF. Variable domain in full (rest from reference TRBV7-2 and TRBJ2-1): GAGVSQSPSNKVTEKGKDVELRCDPISGHTALYWYRQSLGQGLEFLIYFQGNSAPDKSGLPSDRFSAERTGGSVSTLTIQRTQQEDSAVYLCASSRDGGLFYVFGPGTRLTVL.

The chain carries TRBV24-1 and TRBJ2-2; without DNA, the TCRdb call of TRBD1 cannot be checked. The germline V gene encodes CDR1 KGHDR and CDR2 SFDVKD. This CDR3 is built from 17 residues. The CDR3: CATSDQWTGGRTGELFF.

The chain carries TRBV20-1 and TRBJ2-1; the TCRdb call, TRBD1, lacks DNA for checking. This CDR3 has 11 amino acids. Germline values: CDR1 DFQATT, CDR2 SNEGSKA (reference sequence). CDR3 in amino acids: CSAMGGVEQFF.

The V call is TRBV6-6, the J call TRBJ2-1; lacking DNA, the TRBD1 call made by TCRdb goes unchecked. This CDR3 has 12 residues. CDR1 MNHNY and CDR2 SVGAGI come from the germline V gene (reference sequence). The CDR3 loop is CASGPQGNEQFF.

The J gene is TRBJ2-3, the V gene TRBV29-1. The CDR3 runs 15 residues. Germline-derived CDR1 and CDR2 are SQVTM and ANQGSEA. CDR3 protein: CSVEPRVLRTDTQYF.

V and J are TRBV6-2 or TRBV6-3 and TRBJ2-2. The CDR3 is 16 amino acids. Germline loops: CDR1 MNHEY, CDR2 SVGEGT. CDR3: CASIQVGYGNTGELFF.

The chain employs TRBV20-1 and TRBJ2-3; TCRdb reports TRBD2, a call that lacks DNA to check it against. This CDR3 is built from 15 residues. Germline V lookup: CDR1 DFQATT, CDR2 SNEGSKA (reference sequence). The CDR3 sequence is CSAPRRRAAADTQYF.

The chain employs TRBV5-1 and TRBJ1-2; TCRdb's D call of TRBD1 is untestable without DNA. The CDR3 covers 14 residues. Per the germline V gene, CDR1 is SGHRS and CDR2 is YFSETQ. CDR3 sequence: CASSLGDRNYGYTF.

The rearrangement uses TRBV4-3 and TRBJ2-7; TCRdb's D gene call, TRBD1, goes unchecked for lack of DNA. The CDR3 sequence is 16 residues long. Germline assignment: CDR1 LGHNA and CDR2 YSLEER. CDR3 loop: CASSPSSTVGGSEQYF.

This chain uses TRBV5-1 with TRBJ2-1. There are 16 residues in the CDR3. Germline CDR1 reads SGHRS; CDR2 reads YFSETQ. This chain's CDR3 is CASSLGHSGSYNEQFF.

J is TRBJ2-3 and V is TRBV15; the D gene TCRdb calls, TRBD1, cannot be checked with no DNA. Germline CDR1 reads LNHNV; CDR2 reads YYDKDF (reference sequence). CDR3 length: 15 residues. The CDR3 loop reads CATSRDPGGGDTQYF.

The chain recombines TRBV29-1 with TRBJ1-3; the D gene TCRdb calls, TRBD1, cannot be checked with no DNA. The CDR3 extends over 13 amino acids. Germline CDR1 reads SQVTM; CDR2 reads ANQGSEA. This CDR3 is CSVHGTAGNTIYF. Filled out from reference TRBV29-1 and TRBJ1-3, the complete variable domain reads SAVISQKPSRDICQRGTSLTIQCQVDSQVTMMFWYRQQPGQSLTLIATANQGSEATYESGFVIDKFPISRPNLTFSTLTVSNMSPEDSSIYLCSVHGTAGNTIYFGEGSWLTVV.

The chain is built from TRBV24-1 and TRBJ2-1; TCRdb's D call of TRBD2 is untestable without DNA. This CDR3 has 13 amino acids. Germline V gene data show CDR1 as KGHDR and CDR2 as SFDVKD. The CDR3 here is CATSERRTAVAFF.

The rearrangement links TRBV4-1 to TRBJ2-1; as DNA is missing, the TRBD1 call by TCRdb cannot be tested. The CDR3 extends over 15 amino acids. Germline lookup yields CDR1 MGHRA and CDR2 YSYEKL. CDR3 sequence: CASSQVLQGADEQFF.

The rearrangement joins TRBV6-5 to TRBJ1-5; checking the TCRdb D call of TRBD1 is not possible without DNA. The CDR3 is 16 residues long. Germline CDR1 is MNHEY and CDR2 is SVGAGI. CDR3 sequence: CASSYQGRVRNQPQHF.

The chain is built from TRBV27 and TRBJ2-1; the TCRdb call, TRBD1, lacks DNA for checking. The CDR3 spans 16 residues. Germline CDR1 and CDR2: MNHEY and SMNVEV (reference sequence). The CDR3 is CASRRAGSVSYNEQFF.

The gene calls are TRBV7-9 and TRBJ1-2. Looked up from germline, CDR1 is SEHNR and CDR2 is FQNEAQ (reference sequence). This CDR3 is 15 amino acids long. CDR3 sequence: CASSLVEISAYGYTF.

This sequence joins TRBV6-5 and TRBJ1-2. This CDR3 is 11 amino acids long. Germline CDR1 is MNHEY and CDR2 is SVGAGI. The CDR3 loop reads CATQQSYGYTF.

The chain employs TRBV7-9 and TRBJ2-2; TCRdb's D call, TRBD2, is unchecked because there is no DNA. The germline V gene encodes CDR1 SEHNR and CDR2 FQNEAQ (reference sequence). CDR3 length: 15 amino acids. The CDR3 loop is CASSPSRQTTGELFF. The variable domain in full, with the rest retrieved from reference TRBV7-9 and TRBJ2-2, is DTGVSQNPRHKITKRGQNVTFRCDPISEHNRLYWYRQTLGQGPEFLTYFQNEAQLEKSRLLSDRFSAERPKGSFSTLEIQRTEQGDSAMYLCASSPSRQTTGELFFGEGSRLTVL.

The J gene is TRBJ2-3, the V gene TRBV4-1; lacking DNA, the TRBD1 call made by TCRdb goes unchecked. This CDR3 spans 15 amino acids. CDR1 and CDR2 (germline): MGHRA, YSYEKL. This CDR3 is CASSQGQGALDTQYF.

V is TRBV20-1 and J is TRBJ2-1. Germline V gene lookup returns CDR1 DFQATT and CDR2 SNEGSKA (reference sequence). The CDR3 length is 13 residues. This CDR3 reads CSARDGVKYEQFF.